These T cell receptor beta chains were read from a single sample in a study of blood T cell dynamics during melanoma immunotherapy. Libraries were prepared by immunoSEQ multiplex PCR; TCRdb keeps only in-frame clonotypes and omits some of them. The sample includes fewer than 15,000 clones, 80% to 95% of them seen just once. This specimen was blood, taken from a patient treated with checkpoint blockade. These TCRs come from a human donor with melanoma. Both conserved end residues are part of each CDR3. A D gene is named only where the DNA matches it firmly.

D gene,J gene,V gene,CDR3 protein
NA,TRBJ1-1,TRBV11-3,CASSLAGMNTEAFF
NA,TRBJ1-1,TRBV5-6,CASSFLGQNTEAFF
NA,TRBJ1-5,TRBV6-1,CASSEASGANQPQHF
NA,TRBJ1-5,TRBV7-8,CASSSDLSGSNQPQHF
TRBD2,TRBJ2-2,TRBV19,CASSISASGRIGELFF
NA,TRBJ1-4,TRBV9,CASSVAPAGEKLFF
NA,TRBJ2-5,TRBV28,CASSLSGPGTQYF
NA,TRBJ1-4,TRBV19,CASSTGPTNEKLFF
NA,TRBJ2-4,TRBV5-4,CASSGGGVLGNNIQYF
NA,TRBJ2-3,TRBV11-3,CASSPSGTLGVVTDTQYF
TRBD1,TRBJ2-2,TRBV5-1,CASRYGTGATGELFF
NA,TRBJ1-2,TRBV2,CASRTTSYGYTF
TRBD2,TRBJ2-1,TRBV19,CASSIYYGGNEQFF
NA,TRBJ2-1,TRBV15,CATSRPEISGLYNEQFF
NA,TRBJ1-1,TRBV4-2,CASSQDLGNTEAFF
NA,TRBJ1-3,TRBV29-1,CSVERSADTIYF
NA,TRBJ2-2,TRBV11-1,CASSLPSGELFF
NA,TRBJ1-1,TRBV5-1,CASSLTAGTEAFF
TRBD2,TRBJ2-3,TRBV5-1,CASSLVTSGIGKDTQYF
TRBD1,TRBJ2-7,TRBV19,CASSKTGTGVYEQYF
TRBD1,TRBJ1-5,TRBV2,CASSQTGSNQPQHF
TRBD1,TRBJ1-5,TRBV6-1,CASYAKTGAGQPQHF
NA,TRBJ1-1,TRBV5-1,CASSLVGGGSSNTEAFF
NA,TRBJ1-5,TRBV5-6,CASSRLGPLDSNQPQHF
NA,TRBJ1-5,TRBV2,CASSDRFGNQPQHF
TRBD1,TRBJ1-2,TRBV5-1,CASSLTDRANYGYTF
TRBD2,TRBJ2-5,TRBV27,CASSSGLAGGGTQYF
TRBD1,TRBJ1-4,TRBV28,CASSATTGTGSEKLFF
NA,TRBJ1-2,TRBV30,CAWRVFRTNYGYTF
TRBD2,TRBJ2-3,TRBV6-6,CASRGRASGTDTQYF
NA,TRBJ2-5,TRBV7-8,CASSLGRVEETQYF
NA,TRBJ1-1,TRBV5-4,CASSLGENTEAFF
NA,TRBJ1-2,TRBV29-1,CSVQSDPNYGYTF
TRBD1,TRBJ1-2,TRBV18,CASSPDRGLGYTF
TRBD1,TRBJ2-5,TRBV9,CASSSRTGYEETQYF
NA,TRBJ2-3,TRBV5-4,CASSPHSSTDTQYF
TRBD1,TRBJ1-2,TRBV9,CARLTRCDRGISYYGYTF
NA,TRBJ1-5,TRBV19,CASSNGDGGNQPQHF
TRBD2,TRBJ2-7,TRBV9,CASSVGLAGMYEQYF
TRBD2,TRBJ2-7,TRBV18,CASSPLREGRFAEQYF
NA,TRBJ1-6,TRBV30,CAWSRDPGNSPLHF
NA,TRBJ2-7,TRBV30,CAWTHSSYEQYF
NA,TRBJ1-2,TRBV10-3,CAISERHLEGYGYTF
NA,TRBJ2-3,TRBV5-1,CASTLPSGTSTDTQYF
NA,TRBJ2-5,TRBV7-9,CASSLRHEGSPFRETQYF
NA,TRBJ2-7,TRBV11-3,CASSLGTDSYEQYF
NA,TRBJ2-2,TRBV6-1,CASGRGGGTGELFF
TRBD1,TRBJ2-3,TRBV4-1,CASSQPNRGLADTQYF
TRBD1,TRBJ2-7,TRBV19,CASSIGQVRTYEQYF
NA,TRBJ2-1,TRBV4-2,CASSPTSGGYFNEQFF